A single sample gave rise to the 18 T cell receptor beta chains below, sequenced in a study of blood T cell repertoires in COVID-19. The method was immunoSEQ multiplex PCR; TCRdb's version includes in-frame clones alone and lacks a portion of them. Of 250,000 or so clones listed, about nine tenths are singletons. The source material was PBMCs or T cells enriched from blood (not recorded which). Source of these receptors: a man aged 35-49 years who had recovered from COVID-19.

This clone turned up a few times. Other DNA sequences of this sample code for an identical CDR3. V is TRBV4-1 and J is TRBJ1-2, with TRBD1 identical over 8 bases. Germline loops: CDR1 MGHRA, CDR2 YSYEKL. Unmatched junction bases numbered 4, after V lost 3 bases and J lost 7 bases. The CDR3 covers 13 residues. CDR3 coding DNA: TGCGCCAGCAGCCAGGACAGGGCCAGTGGCTACACCTTC. Translating gives CASSQDRASGYTF.

This chain links TRBV19 with TRBJ2-1; 14 bases are shared with TRBD2. Per the germline V gene, CDR1 is LNHDA and CDR2 is SQIVND (reference sequence). The CDR3 covers 17 residues. Losses at the gene ends were 3 bases for V and 4 bases for J; bases not matched to a gene: 5. CDR3 in DNA: TGTGCCAGTAGTATCGGGGGACTAGCGGGGGAGTACAATGAGCAGTTCTTC. This codes for CASSIGGLAGEYNEQFF.

The chain is built from TRBV7-9 and TRBJ1-4; D may be TRBD1 (5 bases). CDR3 length equals 16 residues. Trimming removed 1 base at V and 8 bases at J, with 17 bases between. Germline lookup yields CDR1 SEHNR and CDR2 FQNEAQ (reference sequence). The CDR3 reads CASSLDQGRRYEKLFF. The CDR3 nucleotides are TGTGCCAGCAGCTTAGACCAGGGCAGGAGATACGAAAAACTGTTTTTT.

This rearrangement joins TRBV12-3 or TRBV12-4 to TRBJ2-7; D perhaps matches TRBD1 (5 bases). This CDR3 has 12 residues. V gave up 5 bases and J gave up 9 bases, with 14 bases separating them. CDR3 bases: TGTGCCAGCAGTGCAACAGGTCTGGGGCAGTACTTC. Translation: CASSATGLGQYF.

V gene TRBV7-2 combines with J gene TRBJ2-3; TRBD2 matches 13 bases. Trimming cost V 4 bases and J 8 bases; bases outside gene matches: 12. Germline V gene sequence: CDR1 SGHTA, CDR2 FQGNSA. The CDR3 is made up of 17 amino acids. The CDR3 DNA reads TGTGCCAGCAGCTCATCGGGACTAGCGGGGAGTGTAGGTACGCAGTATTTT. Protein sequence: CASSSSGLAGSVGTQYF.

Only one count was recorded for this clone. The genes are TRBV5-1 and TRBJ1-1; tentative D call: TRBD1 (5 bases). Trimming took 5 bases from V and 5 from J, leaving 13 bases between them. The CDR3 extends over 13 amino acids. Germline V gene sequence: CDR1 SGHRS, CDR2 YFSETQ. The CDR3 coding sequence is TGCGCCAGCAGACGATGGGAGGGGACTGAAGCTTTCTTT. It is translated as CASRRWEGTEAFF.

This clone is large in the sample. This chain links TRBV14 with TRBJ2-7; tentative D call: TRBD1 (5 bases). This CDR3 has 17 amino acids. Trimming shortened V by 0 bases and J by 2 bases, and 17 bases separated the two germline ends. CDR1 is SGHDN, CDR2 FVKESK, per germline. The chain's CDR3 is CASSQDLYQGPTYEQYF. The DNA of the CDR3 is TGTGCCAGCAGCCAAGACCTCTATCAGGGCCCGACCTACGAGCAGTACTTC.

The genes are TRBV6-5 and TRBJ2-7; the D gene is possibly TRBD2 (5 bases). With 6 bases removed from V and 6 bases from J, the gap between germline ends came to 21 bases. Germline values: CDR1 MNHEY, CDR2 SVGAGI. The CDR3 loop spans 15 amino acids. CDR3 sequence: CASSPRGYYPLEQYF. The CDR3 bases are TGTGCCAGCAGCCCCCGGGGTTATTACCCCCTCGAGCAGTACTTC.

The chain joins TRBV28 to TRBJ1-1; D might be TRBD1 (5 bases). Germline-derived CDR1 and CDR2 are MDHEN and SYDVKM. CDR3 length: 12 residues. Trimming took 6 bases from V and 7 from J, leaving 12 bases between them. The chain's CDR3 is CASSQGPSEAFF. CDR3 DNA: TGTGCCAGCAGCCAGGGCCCCAGTGAAGCTTTCTTT.

The rearrangement uses TRBV29-1 and TRBJ2-3; the D is unclear. Germline V gene data show CDR1 as SQVTM and CDR2 as ANQGSEA. The V gene lost 7 bases and the J gene lost 5 bases, with 13 bases spanning the gap. The CDR3 is 12 amino acids. Written as DNA, the CDR3 is TGCAGCGGCTACCTAACCCAAGATACGCAGTATTTT. Amino acid sequence: CSGYLTQDTQYF.

The chain combines TRBV28 with TRBJ1-2; D is perhaps TRBD1 (6 bases). Per germline, CDR1 MDHEN and CDR2 SYDVKM. The CDR3 runs to 13 residues. Between the trimmed V and J ends, which lost 11 bases and 3 bases, there was a span of 16 bases. The CDR3 nucleotides are TGTGCCTCATCAGGGGTCGCGGACTATGGCTACACCTTC. Translating gives CASSGVADYGYTF.

The rearrangement uses TRBV7-2 and TRBJ2-1; D perhaps matches TRBD1 (5 bases). V was trimmed by 7 bases and J by 5 bases, leaving 15 bases between them. Per the germline V gene, CDR1 is SGHTA and CDR2 is FQGNSA. This CDR3 region has 14 residues. CDR3 coding DNA: TGTGCCAGCATCCCGTCGACAGTAAACAATGAGCAGTTCTTC. Amino acids: CASIPSTVNNEQFF.

The CDR3 nucleotides read TGCGCCAGCAGCCCCTGGACAGGGAGCACCGGGGAGCTGTTTTTT. Translated: CASSPWTGSTGELFF. The chain combines TRBV5-1 with TRBJ2-2, with TRBD1 identical over 8 bases. The CDR3 has 15 residues. Trimming took 4 bases from V and 4 from J; bases not matched to a gene: 6. CDR1 SGHRS and CDR2 YFSETQ come from the germline V gene.

The V and J genes are TRBV7-2 and TRBJ1-2, with 7 bases that match TRBD1. Germline-derived CDR1 and CDR2 are SGHTA and FQGNSA. The V segment lost 5 bases and the J segment 14 bases; nucleotides outside the gene matches: 14. The CDR3 loop spans 13 amino acids. CDR3 sequence reads: CASSATGTAQGTF. DNA of the CDR3: TGTGCCAGCAGCGCGACCGGGACAGCTCAGGGAACCTTC. The full variable domain, in which reference TRBV7-2 and TRBJ1-2 provide the parts outside the CDR3, is GAGVSQSPSNKVTEKGKDVELRCDPISGHTALYWYRQSLGQGLEFLIYFQGNSAPDKSGLPSDRFSAERTGGSVSTLTIQRTQQEDSAVYLCASSATGTAQGTFGSGTRLTVV.

The chain combines TRBV27 with TRBJ1-1; 8 bases align to TRBD1. Germline V CDR1 and CDR2: MNHEY, SMNVEV (reference sequence). V lost 2 bases and J lost 5; bases outside the gene matches: 13. This CDR3 region has 17 residues. CDR3 sequence reads: CASSLTSQGALGTEAFF. CDR3 coding DNA: TGTGCCAGCAGTTTAACGTCGCAGGGGGCTTTAGGAACTGAAGCTTTCTTT.

The chain joins TRBV28 to TRBJ1-5; 11 positions agree with TRBD1. V gave up 3 bases and J gave up 6 bases; unmatched junction bases: 1. Germline values: CDR1 MDHEN, CDR2 SYDVKM. CDR3 size: 14 residues. CDR3 amino acids: CASSFGTGGQPQHF. CDR3 coding DNA: TGTGCCAGCAGTTTTGGGACAGGGGGTCAGCCCCAGCATTTT.

The chain couples TRBV4-3 to TRBJ1-2, with no clear D. The CDR3 is 18 amino acids. Germline CDR1 and CDR2: LGHNA and YSLEER. Trimming pared 0 bases from V and 4 bases from J, leaving 21 bases between. The CDR3 coding sequence is TGCGCCAGCAGCCAAGAGGGAGGATTATTTCAATTCCCCTATGGCTACACCTTC. This sequence encodes CASSQEGGLFQFPYGYTF.

V usage is TRBV7-9 and J usage is TRBJ2-3; perhaps TRBD1 as D (7 bases). The CDR3 contains 15 residues. Germline V lookup: CDR1 SEHNR, CDR2 FQNEAQ (reference sequence). With 5 bases removed from V and 1 base from J, the gap between germline ends came to 13 bases. CDR3 DNA: TGTGCCAGCAGCGGAGGGACAGAGCGCACAGATACGCAGTATTTT. Encoded protein: CASSGGTERTDTQYF.